This passage covers 9 T cell receptor beta chains from one sample sequenced in a study of OX40 agonist ivuxolimab in advanced cancers. Some clones are missing from TCRdb's copy, which holds only in-frame ones; the method was immunoSEQ multiplex PCR. The table records roughly 70,000 clones, about 83% of them present only once. The source was CD4+ or CD8+ T cells sorted from blood, collected in a trial of the OX40 agonist ivuxolimab. The receptors originated from an adult with an advanced solid tumor such as melanoma, head and neck, liver or kidney cancer.

The rearrangement uses TRBV7-2 and TRBJ1-5, with 7 bases that match TRBD1. CDR1 SGHTA and CDR2 FQGNSA come from the germline V gene. Trimming at V came to 6 bases and at J to 16 bases, leaving 15 bases not matched to a gene. This CDR3 comprises 13 residues. The CDR3 is CASRGGVRGTTHF. The CDR3 bases are TGTGCCAGCAGGGGTGGGGTCAGGGGGACCACACATTTT. Together with reference TRBV7-2 and TRBJ1-5, the CDR3 gives the full variable domain: GAGVSQSPSNKVTEKGKDVELRCDPISGHTALYWYRQSLGQGLEFLIYFQGNSAPDKSGLPSDRFSAERTGGSVSTLTIQRTQQEDSAVYLCASRGGVRGTTHFGDGTRLSIL.

This chain joins TRBV6-1 and TRBJ1-5; 9 bases fit TRBD1. CDR1 is MNHNS, CDR2 SASEGT, per germline. V lost 4 bases to trimming and J lost 3 bases; unmatched junction nucleotides: 4. The CDR3 spans 15 residues. CDR3 protein: CASSGGTGNNQPQHF. The CDR3 nucleotides read TGTGCCAGCAGTGGGGGGACAGGGAACAATCAGCCCCAGCATTTT.

The rearrangement uses TRBV6-1 and TRBJ2-7; maybe TRBD2 (6 bases). Germline V gives CDR1 MNHNS, CDR2 SASEGT. V lost 3 bases to trimming and J lost 6 bases, with 15 bases between them. The CDR3 has 14 residues. CDR3 protein: CASSEIPGDSEQYF. The DNA for the CDR3 is TGTGCCAGCAGTGAGATCCCGGGGGACTCCGAGCAGTACTTC.

V usage is TRBV19 and J usage is TRBJ1-1, with D tentatively TRBD1 (5 bases). The CDR3 runs 11 residues. CDR1 and CDR2 (germline): LNHDA, SQIVND (reference sequence). Trimming took off 5 bases at V and 6 bases at J, with 7 bases between the two ends. The CDR3 loop is CASSRGAEAFF. The CDR3 nucleotides read TGTGCCAGTAGTCGGGGGGCTGAAGCTTTCTTT. The full variable domain, its missing parts supplied by reference TRBV19 and TRBJ1-1, is DGGITQSPKYLFRKEGQNVTLSCEQNLNHDAMYWYRQDPGQGLRLIYYSQIVNDFQKGDIAEGYSVSREKKESFPLTVTSAQKNPTAFYLCASSRGAEAFFGQGTRLTVV.

The chain carries TRBV7-3 and TRBJ2-5; D could derive from TRBD1 or TRBD2 (5 bases each). V lost 2 bases and J lost 5, with 15 bases in between. The CDR3 consists of 15 residues. Germline V CDR1 and CDR2: SGHTA, FQGTGA. CDR3 amino acids: CASSLLGQGGETQYF. The CDR3 DNA reads TGTGCCAGCAGCTTACTCGGGCAGGGCGGGGAGACCCAGTACTTC. Together with reference TRBV7-3 and TRBJ2-5, the CDR3 gives the full variable domain: GAGVSQTPSNKVTEKGKYVELRCDPISGHTALYWYRQSLGQGPEFLIYFQGTGAADDSGLPNDRFFAVRPEGSVSTLKIQRTERGDSAVYLCASSLLGQGGETQYFGPGTRLLVL.

This clone appeared a single time. Written as DNA, the CDR3 is TGTGCCAGCAGTGCTGGGGCACAAGGGGCCAAAAACATTCAGTACTTC. Translating it yields CASSAGAQGAKNIQYF. The chain employs TRBV6-4 and TRBJ2-4; D possibly corresponds to TRBD1 (5 bases). The V gene lost 4 bases and the J gene lost 1 base, with 14 bases spanning the gap. The CDR3 runs to 16 residues. Germline values: CDR1 MRHNA, CDR2 SNTAGT.

This chain links TRBV6-1 with TRBJ1-5; D gene uncertain. CDR3 length: 16 amino acids. With 3 bases removed from V and 1 base from J, the gap between germline ends came to 13 bases. Germline CDR1 and CDR2: MNHNS and SASEGT. The DNA of the CDR3 is TGTGCCAGCAGTGATATGATATTATTAAGCAATCAGCCCCAGCATTTT. Encoded protein: CASSDMILLSNQPQHF.

This clone was seen only once. The chain uses TRBV6-1 and TRBJ2-3; TRBD1 matches 8 bases. This CDR3 region has 14 residues. J gave up 6 bases and V 5 bases, and 7 bases lay outside the gene matches. Germline V lookup: CDR1 MNHNS, CDR2 SASEGT. CDR3 protein: CASSPGQGGDTQYF. In DNA form, the CDR3 reads TGTGCCAGCAGTCCCGGACAGGGTGGTGATACGCAGTATTTT.

In its sample, this clone was seen a few times. The CDR3 bases are TGTGCCTGGAAAGGAAATGCTGGTTATGGCTACACCTTC. Amino acid sequence: CAWKGNAGYGYTF. The V gene is TRBV30, the J gene TRBJ1-2, with no clear D. V lost 4 bases and J 5 bases, leaving 14 bases between the germline ends. The length of the CDR3 is 13 residues. Germline lookup yields CDR1 GTSNPN and CDR2 SVGIG (reference sequence).